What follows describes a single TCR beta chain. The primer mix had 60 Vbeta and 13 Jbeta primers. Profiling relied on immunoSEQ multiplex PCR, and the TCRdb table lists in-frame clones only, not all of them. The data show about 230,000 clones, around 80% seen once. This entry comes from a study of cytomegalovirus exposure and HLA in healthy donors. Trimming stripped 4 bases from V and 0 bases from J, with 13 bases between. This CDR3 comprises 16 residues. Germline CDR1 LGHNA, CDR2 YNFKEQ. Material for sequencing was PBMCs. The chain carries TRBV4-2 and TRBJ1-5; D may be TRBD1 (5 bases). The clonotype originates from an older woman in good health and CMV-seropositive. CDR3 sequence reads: CASSPQGYDSNQPQHF. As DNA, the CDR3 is TGTGCCAGCAGCCCCCAGGGCTATGATAGCAATCAGCCCCAGCATTTT.